Listed below are T cell receptor beta chains from one sample, sequenced in a study of shared clonotypes between healthy human individuals. Assay: immunoSEQ multiplex PCR; the TCRdb copy retains only in-frame clones and omits some. The sample holds around 1.9 million clones, 80% to 95% seen once. The source material was naive CD8+ T cells from PBMCs. These receptors were collected from a man between 18 and 29 years old in good health. Some clones in this sample may be carry-over from other donors' samples. The CDR3 runs from the conserved cysteine through the conserved F or W. A D gene is named only where the DNA matches it firmly.

CDR3aa | v_gene | d_gene | j_gene
CASSPGRGNTIYF | TRBV7-9 | . | TRBJ1-3
CASNWPYEQYF | TRBV6-1 | . | TRBJ2-7
CASSQDGGALGEKLFF | TRBV4-3 | . | TRBJ1-4
CASSPQGMNTEAFF | TRBV9 | . | TRBJ1-1
CASSLDGRERTDTQYF | TRBV7-9 | TRBD2 | TRBJ2-3
CASSLLGARSEAFF | TRBV7-9 | . | TRBJ1-1
CAWSQVCGYTF | TRBV30 | . | TRBJ1-2
CASSVDRASDTQYF | TRBV9 | . | TRBJ2-3
CASSLGWGTVNTEAFF | TRBV7-6 | . | TRBJ1-1
CASSFISVKETQYF | TRBV28 | . | TRBJ2-5
CASSEPGLEETQYF | TRBV6-1 | . | TRBJ2-5
CASGPYEPLTDTQYF | TRBV27 | . | TRBJ2-3
CASRRGRTDTQYF | TRBV28 | . | TRBJ2-3
CASSEGRKDTQYF | TRBV9 | . | TRBJ2-3
CASSQSGTMDQPQHF | TRBV5-6 | . | TRBJ1-5
CASSIDLEGRQFF | TRBV19 | . | TRBJ2-1
CASSLVAGSTDTQYF | TRBV11-1 | . | TRBJ2-3
CASTLGEVHNSPLHF | TRBV28 | . | TRBJ1-6
CASRDRGPYNEQFF | TRBV19 | TRBD1 | TRBJ2-1
CASSLEFHYGYTF | TRBV11-2 | . | TRBJ1-2
CASSTLGGYGYTF | TRBV5-4 | . | TRBJ1-2
CASSWGPMNTEAFF | TRBV5-6 | . | TRBJ1-1
CASSQNKGPEAFF | TRBV4-2 | . | TRBJ1-1
CASSLVGQRYNEQFF | TRBV7-9 | . | TRBJ2-1
CASSRPDPGGETQYF | TRBV7-9 | . | TRBJ2-5
CASSRTSGSGETQYF | TRBV7-2 | TRBD2 | TRBJ2-5
CASIPGGFF | TRBV7-2 | TRBD1 | TRBJ2-1
CASSSPTGGVDTQYF | TRBV13 | . | TRBJ2-3
CASSLLVGADTQYF | TRBV27 | . | TRBJ2-3
CASSLPGQTITTNTGELFF | TRBV28 | . | TRBJ2-2
CASSSGLAYEQYF | TRBV7-2 | TRBD2 | .
CASSFTQGSLNEQFF | TRBV7-3 | . | TRBJ2-1
CASKGQPPAEQYF | TRBV6-1 | TRBD1 | TRBJ2-7
CASSLIENRGQNTEAFF | TRBV13 | . | TRBJ1-1
CASSPGPTFTDTQYF | TRBV27 | . | TRBJ2-3
CAWSVLGQDGYTF | TRBV30 | . | TRBJ1-2
CASSSSSGRDSYEQYF | TRBV11-2 | TRBD2 | TRBJ2-7
CASSFGLQYEQYF | TRBV27 | . | TRBJ2-7
CASSARPGQDEAFF | TRBV10-2 | . | TRBJ1-1
CASSYYLGRETQYF | TRBV6-5 | . | TRBJ2-5